A selection of T cell receptor beta chains follows, all from one sample in a study of shared clonotypes between healthy human individuals. Measured with immunoSEQ multiplex PCR; TCRdb has only the in-frame clones, and not every one. Here the sample spans around 480,000 clones, nearly 80% being singletons. Sequenced: PBMCs. All receptors derive from a woman aged 40 to 55 in good health. Some clones in this sample may be carry-over from other donors' samples. CDR3s include the opening cysteine and the closing phenylalanine or tryptophan. A D gene is named only where the DNA matches it firmly. Size values are once, few and many counts, or a class for expanded clones, and some rows have none.

v_call: TRBV28
d_call: NA
clone_size: NA
j_call: TRBJ1-2
cdr3_nt: TGTGCCAGCAGTTTAGGAGACAACGGTCTCTATGGCTACACCTTC
cdr3_aa: CASSLGDNGLYGYTF

v_call: TRBV7-2
d_call: NA
clone_size: once
j_call: TRBJ2-7
cdr3_nt: TGTGCCAGCAGCTCCCGCCAGGGGACGTACGAGCAGTACTTC
cdr3_aa: CASSSRQGTYEQYF

v_call: TRBV6-5
d_call: NA
clone_size: NA
j_call: TRBJ1-2
cdr3_nt: TGTGCCAGCACCACAGGGCTTTTGGGCTACACCTTC
cdr3_aa: CASTTGLLGYTF

v_call: TRBV28
d_call: NA
clone_size: NA
j_call: TRBJ2-7
cdr3_nt: TGTGCCAGCAGTACTGGCCCTTACGAGCAGTACTTC
cdr3_aa: CASSTGPYEQYF

v_call: TRBV7-9
d_call: TRBD2
clone_size: NA
j_call: TRBJ2-1
cdr3_nt: TGTGCCAGCAGCTTCCTGCCGGGGACTACTAACAATGAGCAGTTCTTC
cdr3_aa: CASSFLPGTTNNEQFF

v_call: TRBV28
d_call: NA
clone_size: NA
j_call: TRBJ2-7
cdr3_nt: TGTGCCAGCAGCTACCCACAGGGGAGGGAGCAGTACTTC
cdr3_aa: CASSYPQGREQYF

v_call: TRBV6-1
d_call: NA
clone_size: NA
j_call: TRBJ2-7
cdr3_nt: TGTGCCAGCAGTGAAGTGGGCTCAGGGACCTACGAGCAGTACTTC
cdr3_aa: CASSEVGSGTYEQYF

v_call: TRBV5-1
d_call: TRBD2
clone_size: NA
j_call: TRBJ2-7
cdr3_nt: TGCGCCAGCAGCGTGATGAATAAGCGGGGGTTCTACGAGCAGTACTTC
cdr3_aa: CASSVMNKRGFYEQYF

v_call: TRBV7-3
d_call: NA
clone_size: NA
j_call: TRBJ2-1
cdr3_nt: TGTGCCAGCAGCTTACTTCCCCCAAGGTTTGGTAGGGAGCAGTTCTTC
cdr3_aa: CASSLLPPRFGREQFF

v_call: TRBV28
d_call: NA
clone_size: NA
j_call: TRBJ2-7
cdr3_nt: TGTGCCAGCAGTTTCCAAATCAGGACGGCCAGCTCCTACGAGCAGTACTTC
cdr3_aa: CASSFQIRTASSYEQYF

v_call: TRBV15
d_call: TRBD1
clone_size: NA
j_call: TRBJ2-7
cdr3_nt: TGTGCCACCAGCAGAGACCTCGCCGCGGGGACAGGGGGGTACGAGCAGTACTTC
cdr3_aa: CATSRDLAAGTGGYEQYF

v_call: TRBV29-1
d_call: TRBD2
clone_size: few
j_call: TRBJ2-1
cdr3_nt: TGCAGCGTTAAAGGGACTAGCGGGAGCAATGAGCAGTTCTTC
cdr3_aa: CSVKGTSGSNEQFF

v_call: TRBV28
d_call: NA
clone_size: NA
j_call: TRBJ2-3
cdr3_nt: TGTGCCAGCAGCCTATATGATGCGATGAATACGCAGTATTTT
cdr3_aa: CASSLYDAMNTQYF

v_call: TRBV18
d_call: TRBD1
clone_size: NA
j_call: TRBJ1-1
cdr3_nt: TGTGCCAGCTCAATTCTCCCGGGACAGGGGAACACTGAAGCTTTCTTT
cdr3_aa: CASSILPGQGNTEAFF

v_call: TRBV2
d_call: TRBD1
clone_size: NA
j_call: TRBJ1-4
cdr3_nt: TGTGCCAGCACGGCCGGCAGGGGGCTTGAAAAACTGTTTTTT
cdr3_aa: CASTAGRGLEKLFF

v_call: TRBV28
d_call: TRBD2
clone_size: NA
j_call: TRBJ2-7
cdr3_nt: TGTGCCAGCAGTCTACATGACAGGGGACTAGCGGGAGGCCCCTACGAGCAGTACTTC
cdr3_aa: CASSLHDRGLAGGPYEQYF

v_call: TRBV7-9
d_call: NA
clone_size: once
j_call: TRBJ2-5
cdr3_nt: TGTGCCAGCAGCTTAGGCCGCGGCTCCCTGAGATTGGAGACCCAGTACTTC
cdr3_aa: CASSLGRGSLRLETQYF

v_call: TRBV7-9
d_call: NA
clone_size: NA
j_call: TRBJ2-1
cdr3_nt: TGTGCCAGCAGCCCCCCCGGGAGTCCTTACAATGAGCAGTTCTTC
cdr3_aa: CASSPPGSPYNEQFF

v_call: TRBV27
d_call: NA
clone_size: NA
j_call: TRBJ2-1
cdr3_nt: TGTGCCAGCAGTTTACCCAGGGTGGGGCCTTACTCCTACAATGAGCAGTTCTTC
cdr3_aa: CASSLPRVGPYSYNEQFF

v_call: TRBV7-9
d_call: TRBD1
clone_size: NA
j_call: TRBJ2-7
cdr3_nt: TGTGCCAGCAGCCCCGGGACAGGGGGGCCAGGGTCGTACGAGCAGTACTTC
cdr3_aa: CASSPGTGGPGSYEQYF

v_call: TRBV15
d_call: NA
clone_size: NA
j_call: TRBJ2-3
cdr3_nt: TGTGCCACCAGCACCCTATTAGATGTGACCGCCGGTGCGCAGTATTTT
cdr3_aa: CATSTLLDVTAGAQYF

v_call: TRBV10-3
d_call: TRBD1
clone_size: NA
j_call: TRBJ1-5
cdr3_nt: TGTGCCATCAGTGAGGGGTCAGGGGGTTATAGCAATCAGCCCCAGCATTTT
cdr3_aa: CAISEGSGGYSNQPQHF

v_call: TRBV2
d_call: NA
clone_size: NA
j_call: TRBJ2-2
cdr3_nt: TGTGCCAGCAGACTAGAGGACACCGGGGAGCTGTTTTTT
cdr3_aa: CASRLEDTGELFF

v_call: TRBV30
d_call: NA
clone_size: few
j_call: TRBJ2-3
cdr3_nt: TGTGCCTGGAGTGGGTGGGACGGCGGCACAGATACGCAGTATTTT
cdr3_aa: CAWSGWDGGTDTQYF

v_call: TRBV5-1
d_call: NA
clone_size: NA
j_call: TRBJ2-1
cdr3_nt: TGCGCCAGCAATCGGGGCAGGGGAAGGAATGAGCAGTTCTTC
cdr3_aa: CASNRGRGRNEQFF

v_call: TRBV21-1
d_call: NA
clone_size: NA
j_call: TRBJ2-7
cdr3_nt: TGTGCCAGCGACTGGAGGGCCGGCTCCTACGAGCAGTACTTC
cdr3_aa: CASDWRAGSYEQYF

v_call: TRBV7-2
d_call: TRBD1
clone_size: once
j_call: TRBJ2-5
cdr3_nt: TGTGCCAGCAGCTCGGGACAGGCCCAAGAGACCCAGTACTTC
cdr3_aa: CASSSGQAQETQYF

v_call: TRBV30
d_call: TRBD2
clone_size: NA
j_call: TRBJ2-7
cdr3_nt: TGTGCCTGGAGTGTTGGGCATCTAGCGGGATTCTCCTACGAGCAGTACTTC
cdr3_aa: CAWSVGHLAGFSYEQYF